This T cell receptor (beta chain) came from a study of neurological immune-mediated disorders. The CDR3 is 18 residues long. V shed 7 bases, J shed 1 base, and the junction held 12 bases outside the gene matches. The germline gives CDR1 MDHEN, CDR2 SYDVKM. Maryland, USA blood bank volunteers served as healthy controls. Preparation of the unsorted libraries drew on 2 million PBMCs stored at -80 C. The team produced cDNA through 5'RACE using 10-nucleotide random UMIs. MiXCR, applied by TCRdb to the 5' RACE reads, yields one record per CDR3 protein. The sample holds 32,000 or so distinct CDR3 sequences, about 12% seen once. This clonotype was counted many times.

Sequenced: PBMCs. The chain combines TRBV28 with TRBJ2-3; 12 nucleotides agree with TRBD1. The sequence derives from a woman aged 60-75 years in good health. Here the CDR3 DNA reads TGTGCCAGCAATAAGCTATCCGGGACAGGGGGCGGCACAGATACGCAGTATTTT. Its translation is CASNKLSGTGGGTDTQYF.